These 26 T cell receptor beta chains share one sample of origin, sequenced in a study of blood T cell repertoires in COVID-19. Profiling relied on immunoSEQ multiplex PCR, and the TCRdb table lists in-frame clones only, not all of them. The table lists under 300,000 clones, around four fifths of them singletons, with around 6.5% in the top ten. Source material: peripheral blood. Receptors were obtained from a woman aged 60 to 75 with active or convalescent COVID-19.

About this clone itself: The same CDR3 is also encoded by other DNA sequences in this sample. The chain is built from TRBV19 and TRBJ2-1; 7 bases agree with TRBD2. The V gene end was trimmed by 3 bases and the J gene end by 4 bases; junction bases not matched to a gene: 3. Per the germline V gene, CDR1 is LNHDA and CDR2 is SQIVND (reference sequence). The CDR3 covers 14 residues. This CDR3 is CASSITGGYNEQFF. CDR3 bases: TGTGCCAGTAGTATCACGGGGGGTTACAATGAGCAGTTCTTC.

The chain employs TRBV6-1 and TRBJ2-4; D perhaps matches TRBD1 (6 bases). Trimming cost V 3 bases and J 1 base, with 16 bases left between them. The CDR3 has 17 residues. CDR1 MNHNS and CDR2 SASEGT come from the germline V gene. The CDR3 loop reads CASSDPQGILAKNIQYF. The CDR3 bases are TGTGCCAGCAGTGATCCCCAGGGGATCTTGGCCAAAAACATTCAGTACTTC.

This clone appeared a few times. This chain links TRBV11-3 with TRBJ2-7; 10 positions agree with TRBD2. CDR1 and CDR2 from the germline V gene are SGHNT and YENEEA. With V trimmed by 0 bases and J by 1 base, 9 bases remained unmatched. The length of the CDR3 is 18 residues. The CDR3 sequence is CASSLDSFLTSGSYEQYF. CDR3 sequence (DNA): TGTGCCAGCAGCTTAGATAGTTTTTTGACTAGCGGGTCCTACGAGCAGTACTTC.

This rearrangement joins TRBV28 to TRBJ2-2; TRBD1 might be the D (7 bases). In germline, CDR1 is MDHEN, CDR2 SYDVKM. The length of the CDR3 is 12 residues. Trimming removed 6 bases at V and 12 bases at J, with 14 bases between. The CDR3 DNA reads TGTGCCAGCAGAACACCAGGGGGGAAGCTGTTTTTT. Amino acids: CASRTPGGKLFF.

This clone appeared once. The chain carries TRBV19 and TRBJ2-5; 11 bases match TRBD1. Germline V gives CDR1 LNHDA, CDR2 SQIVND (reference sequence). The CDR3 loop spans 15 amino acids. Germline trimming cut 3 bases from V and 4 bases from J; bases unmatched to any gene: 4. The CDR3 spells CASSISGTGGETQYF. The CDR3 nucleotides are TGTGCCAGTAGTATCTCCGGGACAGGGGGAGAGACCCAGTACTTC.

The CDR3 region is CASSLSRLAGAAEETQYF. The CDR3 DNA sequence: TGTGCCAGCAGCTTATCCCGCTTAGCGGGGGCCGCTGAAGAGACCCAGTACTTC. This chain connects TRBV7-9 to TRBJ2-5; 9 bases are a match to TRBD2. This CDR3 has 18 amino acids. V trimming: 2 bases; J trimming: 3 bases; junction bases outside the gene matches: 13. Germline CDR1 SEHNR, CDR2 FQNEAQ (reference sequence).

The chain is built from TRBV6-6 and TRBJ2-1; no definite D call. Trimming removed 0 bases at V and 4 bases at J, with 10 bases between. The CDR3 contains 15 residues. Germline lookup yields CDR1 MNHNY and CDR2 SVGAGI (reference sequence). The CDR3 here is CASSYSSTSYNEQFF. Here the CDR3 DNA reads TGTGCCAGCAGTTACTCGAGTACTTCGTACAATGAGCAGTTCTTC.

The chain uses TRBV18 and TRBJ2-1; possibly TRBD2 for D (6 bases). The CDR3 runs to 16 residues. The V end lost 6 bases, the J end lost 0 bases, and 15 bases lay between the germline ends. The germline CDR1 and CDR2 sequences are KGHSH and LQKENI. CDR3: CASSLGTPSSYNEQFF. The CDR3 coding sequence is TGTGCCAGCTCCCTCGGGACTCCAAGCTCCTACAATGAGCAGTTCTTC.

V and J are TRBV25-1 and TRBJ1-5, with D perhaps matching TRBD1 (6 bases). The CDR3 has 15 residues. Germline CDR1 MGHDK, CDR2 SYGVNS. Trimming pared 1 base from V and 5 bases from J, leaving 12 bases between. The CDR3 bases are TGTGCCAGCAGTGAATCATACAGGGAAGATCAGCCCCAGCATTTT. This codes for CASSESYREDQPQHF.

This chain connects TRBV4-2 to TRBJ1-2; 9 nucleotides align to TRBD1. There are 16 residues in the CDR3. CDR1 and CDR2 (germline): LGHNA, YNFKEQ. Losses at the gene ends were 2 bases for V and 4 bases for J; bases not matched to a gene: 8. The CDR3 here is CASSQLGQGTLYGYTF. The DNA for the CDR3 is TGTGCCAGCAGCCAACTGGGACAGGGAACTCTCTATGGCTACACCTTC.

The V call is TRBV21-1, the J call TRBJ2-1; TRBD2, the table's D call, lacks a check against the DNA. TRBV21-1 is reported as a pseudogene. The CDR3 runs 17 residues. The CDR3 nucleotides read TGTGCCAGCAGCAAATGGGTCGGCGGGAGCTCCTACAATGAGCAGTTCTTC. Protein: CASSKWVGGSSYNEQFF.

J is TRBJ2-1 and V is TRBV11-3; 9 bases agree with TRBD2. This CDR3 is built from 14 residues. V lost 5 bases, J lost 6 bases, and 5 bases stayed unmatched. Germline assignment: CDR1 SGHNT and CDR2 YENEEA. The DNA of the CDR3 is TGTGCCAGCAGCGAAATGACTAGCGGCAATGAGCAGTTCTTC. Protein: CASSEMTSGNEQFF.

V is TRBV3-1 (or the pseudogene TRBV3-2) and J is TRBJ1-1, with D unresolved. V was shortened by 8 bases and J by 6 bases, with 16 bases between the two germline ends. There are 13 residues in the CDR3. Germline V gene lookup returns CDR1 LGHDT and CDR2 YNNKEL (reference sequence). In nucleotides, the CDR3 is TGTGCCAGCCAAGCTCGGGGAGAGTCTGAAGCTTTCTTT. This codes for CASQARGESEAFF.

The chain carries TRBV7-9 and TRBJ1-1, with no clear D. CDR3 length equals 9 residues. Germline V CDR1 and CDR2: SEHNR, FQNEAQ (reference sequence). V lost 11 bases to trimming and J lost 5 bases, with 6 bases between them. CDR3 in amino acids: CAARTEAFF. CDR3 nucleotides: TGTGCCGCGCGTACTGAAGCTTTCTTT.

This sequence joins TRBV6-6 and TRBJ2-3, with D uncertain. Germline lookup yields CDR1 MNHNY and CDR2 SVGAGI (reference sequence). CDR3 length: 11 amino acids. V shed 7 bases and J shed 4 bases, with 6 bases lying between them. The CDR3 DNA reads as TGTGCCAGCACATCGGCAGATACGCAGTATTTT. Translation gives CASTSADTQYF.

J is TRBJ2-1 and V is TRBV7-8; 14 positions agree with TRBD2. The CDR3 sequence is 18 residues long. CDR1 and CDR2 (germline): SGHVS, FQNEAQ. The V gene end was trimmed by 3 bases and the J gene end by 4 bases; junction bases not matched to a gene: 8. The CDR3 reads CASSLGLAGATAYNEQFF. CDR3 sequence (DNA): TGTGCCAGCAGCTTGGGACTAGCGGGAGCCACGGCGTACAATGAGCAGTTCTTC.

V gene TRBV7-9 combines with J gene TRBJ1-1, with D possibly being TRBD1 (5 bases). Trimming stripped 3 bases from V and 4 bases from J, with 12 bases between. This CDR3 region has 14 residues. Germline loops: CDR1 SEHNR, CDR2 FQNEAQ (reference sequence). CDR3 nucleotide sequence: TGTGCCAGCAGCTTTGGGGGGTTGGCCACTGAAGCTTTCTTT. Amino acid sequence: CASSFGGLATEAFF.

This chain links TRBV5-1 with TRBJ2-1, with 7 bases aligning to TRBD2. V trimming: 8 bases; J trimming: 3 bases; junction bases outside the gene matches: 8. The CDR3 covers 14 residues. Per germline, CDR1 SGHRS and CDR2 YFSETQ. The CDR3 DNA is TGCGCCAGTAGAGCGGGGCCTAGCTACAATGAGCAGTTCTTC. Translation: CASRAGPSYNEQFF.

The rearrangement uses TRBV7-3 and TRBJ2-1; TRBD2 matches at 11 bases. Per the germline V gene, CDR1 is SGHTA and CDR2 is FQGTGA. CDR3 length equals 15 residues. Trimming removed 6 bases from V and 7 bases from J; junction bases left unmatched: 8. CDR3 protein: CASSLGLAGGNEQFF. In nucleotides, the CDR3 is TGTGCCAGCAGTTTGGGCCTAGCGGGAGGTAATGAGCAGTTCTTC.

The chain combines TRBV7-9 with TRBJ2-1, with a possible D match to TRBD2 (6 bases). V was pared by 3 bases and J by 5 bases, with 14 bases between. There are 15 residues in the CDR3. Per the germline V gene, CDR1 is SEHNR and CDR2 is FQNEAQ (reference sequence). CDR3 sequence (DNA): TGTGCCAGCAGCTTCTCCGGGACTGGCGACAATGAGCAGTTCTTC. Its translation is CASSFSGTGDNEQFF. The entire variable domain, with the rest obtained from reference TRBV7-9 and TRBJ2-1, is as follows: DTGVSQNPRHKITKRGQNVTFRCDPISEHNRLYWYRQTLGQGPEFLTYFQNEAQLEKSRLLSDRFSAERPKGSFSTLEIQRTEQGDSAMYLCASSFSGTGDNEQFFGPGTRLTVL.

The chain links TRBV7-6 to TRBJ2-2; D not certain. V was cut by 3 bases and J by 4 bases, with 3 bases left in between. CDR1 SGHVS and CDR2 FNYEAQ come from the germline V gene. CDR3 size: 12 residues. The CDR3 DNA follows: TGTGCCAGCAGCTTGAGCACCGGGGAGCTGTTTTTT. It is translated as CASSLSTGELFF.

This clone has more than one count but fewer than ten. The chain carries TRBV9 and TRBJ1-1; 9 bases agree with TRBD1. This CDR3 contains 16 residues. Germline assignment: CDR1 SGDLS and CDR2 YYNGEE. The V segment lost 4 bases and the J segment 0 bases; nucleotides outside the gene matches: 7. The CDR3 here is CASSSGTGFMNTEAFF. Here the CDR3 DNA reads TGTGCCAGCAGCTCAGGGACAGGGTTCATGAACACTGAAGCTTTCTTT.

This sequence joins TRBV10-2 and TRBJ1-3; no reliable D call. Trimming took off 2 bases at V and 4 bases at J, with 9 bases between the two ends. Germline CDR1 reads WSHSY; CDR2 reads SAAADI. The CDR3 length is 14 residues. The CDR3 loop is CASSEPGMGNTIYF. CDR3 sequence (DNA): TGCGCCAGCAGTGAGCCGGGGATGGGAAACACCATATATTTT.

CDR3 amino acids: CSASGLAGRNEQFF. CDR3 nucleotide sequence: TGCAGTGCTAGTGGGCTAGCGGGACGCAATGAGCAGTTCTTC. J is TRBJ2-1 and V is TRBV20-1, with 9 bases aligning to TRBD2. This CDR3 region has 14 residues. The V gene end was trimmed by 3 bases and the J gene end by 6 bases; junction bases not matched to a gene: 6. Per the germline V gene, CDR1 is DFQATT and CDR2 is SNEGSKA (reference sequence).

The V and J genes are TRBV5-6 and TRBJ1-5; 8 bases map to TRBD1. CDR3 size: 16 residues. The germline V gene encodes CDR1 SGHDT and CDR2 YYEEEE. With 4 bases clipped from V and 4 bases from J, the junction kept 10 bases outside the gene matches. CDR3 nucleotide sequence: TGTGCCAGCAGCCTCCAATCGGGGACAGGTAATCAGCCCCAGCATTTT. It encodes CASSLQSGTGNQPQHF.

This clone came up many times. This chain joins TRBV7-9 and TRBJ1-3, with D unresolved. The CDR3 has 15 residues. CDR1 and CDR2 (germline): SEHNR, FQNEAQ (reference sequence). V shed 5 bases and J shed 3 bases, with 14 bases lying between them. In DNA, the CDR3 is TGTGCCAGCAGCCCGCTAGGAAATCGTGGAAACACCATATATTTT. It yields the protein CASSPLGNRGNTIYF.